This T cell receptor beta chain was sequenced for a study of T cells after somatic rescue of genetic block. Only in-frame clones appear in the TCRdb table, and some are missing; sequencing was by immunoSEQ multiplex PCR. The repertoire consists of roughly 58,000 clones, with approximately 96% occurring once and the leading ten covering approximately 0.077%. The length of the CDR3 is 13 residues. Germline-derived CDR1 and CDR2 are LNHDA and SQIVND (reference sequence). V gave up 2 bases and J gave up 7 bases, with 9 bases separating them. The sample was peripheral blood mononuclear cells (PBMCs). The rearrangement joins TRBV19 to TRBJ1-5; D may be TRBD1 (5 bases). This clonotype was sampled from a child younger than two. The CDR3 is CASSISGRQPQHF. CDR3 nucleotides: TGTGCCAGTAGTATATCAGGGAGGCAGCCCCAGCATTTT.